The T cell receptor (beta chain) described here comes from a study of blood T cell repertoires in COVID-19 (dated by TCRdb to between 2020 and 2021). Background on the whole study: Samples covering the acute and convalescent phases of COVID-19 were provided by collaborators in the United States, Italy and Spain. The prospective study material was composed of cDNA or gDNA derived from T cells, B-cell-depleted T cells, or PBMCs. Subjects who had been exposed to COVID-19, were actively infected with it, or had recovered from it provided the deeply sampled blood TCRbeta repertoires that made up the dataset. The repertoires were released in a freely available public database meant as a resource for research on the immune response to SARS-CoV-2. Samples came from the ongoing ImmuneRACE study (first 160 participants) plus 1,254 subjects from 6 global collaborators. The sample metadata nearly always contained a de-identified subject ID, COVID-19 status, age in years and sex. Where HLA class I and class II types were available, the types were taken from metadata supplied by the sample provider, not from assay-based typing. Results and caveats for the whole study, not just this receptor: Clinical and demographic metadata were provided uncurated, with the amount varying by source and participant.

TCRbeta CDR3 regions were amplified from genomic DNA using the immunoSEQ Assay, a bias-controlled multiplex PCR. In the paper's pipeline: Within the assay, amplification of reference gene primers was used to estimate how many nucleated cells each sample contained. To quantify the absolute abundance of each unique TCRbeta CDR3 rearrangement, sequence reads were collapsed and filtered. For each sample, productive Simpson clonality was calculated by taking the square root of Simpson's diversity index across productive rearrangements. Here the immuneACCESS table is served through TCRdb, limited to in-frame sequences with V and J called. Missing clones are a known gap in these copies; in checked studies unresolved V genes cover under half, and the rest lacks a known reason. That table furnishes V, J and clone size, whereas the DNA furnished D and trimming. This sample has 200,000 to 250,000 clones in its table, and roughly four fifths of those were observed once. In total, the top ten clones hold 1.3% of the sample.

As regards this clone: What this receptor recognizes is not known. The sample holds no much larger clone one base away, and base qualities are not on file.

Germline trimming amounts to 6 bases on V and 6 bases on J, with 4 as the count of junction bases outside the gene matches. Inclusive of the bounding cysteine and phenylalanine, the CDR3 is 13 residues long. The CDR3 DNA has 39 bases and is translated from base 1. CDR1 and CDR2, per the germline V gene, are MNHEY and SVGAGI. Participants in the prospective study were enrolled through a virtual design, were aged about 18 to 100 years, and lived in approximately 24 United States geographic areas. In the prospective study, cohorts were assigned on the basis of participant-reported clinical history obtained from a screening survey and a study questionnaire. Each participant in the prospective study had whole blood, serum and a nasopharyngeal or oropharyngeal swab collected by mobile phlebotomists. Additional blood draws and questionnaires over an approximately 2-month period could optionally be provided by prospective study participants. Before DNA extraction, blood samples from the prospective study were shipped at room temperature or frozen.

The source of this sequence is a woman aged 40 to 50 with acute COVID-19. The V gene is TRBV6-5 and the J gene is TRBJ1-2; 10 nucleotides in the junction match TRBD1. The sequenced sample was PBMCs or T cells enriched from blood (not recorded which). At the DNA level, the sequence is TGTGCCAGCAGGAGGGACAGGGGACATGGCTACACCTTC. This yields the protein CASRRDRGHGYTF.